Here is one T cell receptor (beta chain) with its context. This sample is drawn from a study of blood T cell repertoires in COVID-19. Study-wide background: From the United States, Italy and Spain came samples of acute and convalescent COVID-19. PBMCs, B-cell-depleted T cells, or T cells were the source of the cDNA or gDNA that made up the material.

Per the authors' pipeline: Reference gene primers were amplified, and this amplification served to estimate nucleated cell counts. TCRdb's copy holds only in-frame clones and misses some; the assay was immunoSEQ multiplex PCR. That table is the source of V, J and clone size, and D and trimming were worked out from the DNA. The sample consists of some 48,000 clones, roughly four fifths of them appearing once. CDR3 length equals 13 residues. V was cut by 2 bases and J by 4 bases, with 7 bases left in between. Germline values: CDR1 MNHEY, CDR2 SVGEGT. The chain links TRBV6-2 or TRBV6-3 to TRBJ2-3; D not resolved. Sequenced sample: peripheral blood. The TCR sequence derives from a human donor with acute or convalescent COVID-19. The donor label of this sample is uncertain. CDR3 DNA sequence: TGTGCCAGCAGTTACGGCGGCCCAGATACGCAGTATTTT. As protein: CASSYGGPDTQYF.